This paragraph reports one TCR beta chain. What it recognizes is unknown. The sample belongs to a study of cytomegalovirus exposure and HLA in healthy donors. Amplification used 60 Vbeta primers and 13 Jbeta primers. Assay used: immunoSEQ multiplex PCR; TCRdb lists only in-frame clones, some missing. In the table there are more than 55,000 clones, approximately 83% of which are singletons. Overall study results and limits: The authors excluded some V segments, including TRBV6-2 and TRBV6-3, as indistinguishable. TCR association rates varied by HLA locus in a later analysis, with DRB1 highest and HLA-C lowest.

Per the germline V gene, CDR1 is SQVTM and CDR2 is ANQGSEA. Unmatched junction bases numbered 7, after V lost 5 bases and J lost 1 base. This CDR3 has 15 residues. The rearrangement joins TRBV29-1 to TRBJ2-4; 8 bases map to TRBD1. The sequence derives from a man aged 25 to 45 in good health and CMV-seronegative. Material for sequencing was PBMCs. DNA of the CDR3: TGCAGCGTTCTGGGACAGGCCATGGCCAAAAACATTCAGTACTTC. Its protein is CSVLGQAMAKNIQYF.